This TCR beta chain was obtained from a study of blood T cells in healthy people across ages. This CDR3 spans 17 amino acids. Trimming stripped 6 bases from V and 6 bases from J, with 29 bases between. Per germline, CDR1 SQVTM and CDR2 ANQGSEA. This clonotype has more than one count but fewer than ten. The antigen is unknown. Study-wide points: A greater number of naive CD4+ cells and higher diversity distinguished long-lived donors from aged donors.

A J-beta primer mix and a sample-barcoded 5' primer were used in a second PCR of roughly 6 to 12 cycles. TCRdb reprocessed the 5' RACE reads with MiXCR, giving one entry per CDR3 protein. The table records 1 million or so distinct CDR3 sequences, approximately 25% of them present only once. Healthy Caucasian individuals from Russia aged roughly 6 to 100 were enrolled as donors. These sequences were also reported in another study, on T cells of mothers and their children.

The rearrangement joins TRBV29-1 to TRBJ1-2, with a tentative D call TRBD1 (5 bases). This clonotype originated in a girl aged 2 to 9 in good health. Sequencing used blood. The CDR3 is CSVLRGGSTSRGHGYTF. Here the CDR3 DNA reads TGCAGCGTCCTTCGTGGGGGGTCTACATCGAGAGGCCATGGCTACACCTTC.